The rows below give T cell receptor beta chains drawn from one sample of a study of cytomegalovirus exposure and HLA in healthy donors. Produced via immunoSEQ multiplex PCR; TCRdb's table is partial and in-frame only. The sample carries about 110,000 clones, roughly 88% recorded once. Sequenced sample: PBMCs. The receptor source for this set is a woman in her thirties in good health and CMV-seropositive. CDR3s include the opening cysteine and the closing phenylalanine or tryptophan.

j_call v_call cdr3_aa
TRBJ2-7 TRBV30 CAWSRGVRDEQYF
TRBJ2-3 TRBV27 CAVQRGRSTDTQYF
TRBJ1-1 TRBV5-1 CASSQPTGGNTEAFF
TRBJ2-5 TRBV5-1 CASSFDRGGETQYF
TRBJ2-7 TRBV5-1 CASSLETDYEQYF
TRBJ1-2 TRBV30 CAFGLPGYTF
TRBJ1-2 TRBV2 CASTRTGALYGYTF
TRBJ1-1 TRBV13 CASSFGANTEAFF
TRBJ2-5 TRBV4-1 CASSQDVGVAAYPQETQYF
TRBJ2-3 TRBV10-3 CAISEGQGTDTQYF
TRBJ1-5 TRBV2 CASSLTGGPWSQHF
TRBJ2-7 TRBV5-4 CASHASGAWEQYF
TRBJ2-7 TRBV5-1 CASSLWTAGYEQYF
TRBJ2-3 TRBV6-6 CASSQMGQGYGDTQYF
TRBJ2-7 TRBV2 CASSFGQGSYEQYF
TRBJ2-3 TRBV2 CASSFPGHFTDTQYF
TRBJ2-7 TRBV29-1 CSVRSRGVSEQYF
TRBJ2-1 TRBV21-1 CASSDRDRVPAEQFF
TRBJ2-7 TRBV5-6 CASSLQGSREQYF
TRBJ1-1 TRBV29-1 CSVAIGAGPDTEAFF
TRBJ2-5 TRBV9 CASSKISGAETQYF
TRBJ2-5 TRBV30 CAWNAGQETQYF
TRBJ1-5 TRBV10-3 CAISENRDNQPQHF
TRBJ2-1 TRBV6-5 CASSRGFGHNEQFF
TRBJ1-2 TRBV18 CASSPLSGGVSYGYTF
TRBJ1-1 TRBV7-8 CASSRSPGMNTEAFF
TRBJ2-1 TRBV5-1 CASSLTASGAHNEQFF
TRBJ2-7 TRBV5-4 CAFQRWAGCQGCSEQYF
TRBJ2-3 TRBV5-1 CASSSGESSTDTQYF
TRBJ1-3 TRBV9 CASSVESVSGNTIYF
TRBJ2-3 TRBV27 CASSLWTADTQYF
TRBJ2-3 TRBV5-3 CARSLFSPGTQYF
TRBJ2-1 TRBV2 CASRAPGLAGVRQFF
TRBJ2-1 TRBV5-1 CASSLGAGVVSNEQFF
TRBJ1-5 TRBV2 CASTRQINQPQHF
TRBJ2-7 TRBV5-4 CASSTRQGLYEQYF
TRBJ2-1 TRBV7-9 CASSLPLLAGENNEQFF
TRBJ2-1 TRBV7-8 CASSLDRHNEQFF
TRBJ2-7 TRBV11-2 CASSETTPSYEQYF
TRBJ2-5 TRBV27 CASGQIPSETQYF
TRBJ2-7 TRBV6-6 CASSAGTSGGYEQYF
TRBJ2-2 TRBV5-1 CASSLDRNTGELFF
TRBJ2-5 TRBV5-1 CASSFRLPETQYF
TRBJ1-2 TRBV4-3 CASSQEGRGWDGYTF
TRBJ2-6 TRBV7-9 CASNVAAGTGAGANVLTF
TRBJ2-3 TRBV7-6 CASSGTGGGTDTQYF
TRBJ2-7 TRBV11-2 CASSLASGRAGNYEQYF